This T cell receptor (beta chain) originates from a study of cytomegalovirus exposure and HLA in healthy donors. The CDR3 loop spans 16 amino acids. Germline values: CDR1 SGHRS, CDR2 YFSETQ. Trimming pared 4 bases from V and 4 bases from J, leaving 17 bases between. Comments on this clone: The antigen remains undetermined.

PCR primers comprised 60 Vbeta and 13 Jbeta primers. TCRdb's table, derived via immunoSEQ multiplex PCR, lists solely in-frame clones and lacks some. The top ten clones hold approximately 3.6% of a sample with 85,000 to 130,000 clones, roughly 80% of them seen once. Findings and caveats of the study: Upon later analysis, TCR association rates were observed to vary by HLA locus, being highest for DRB1 and lowest for HLA-C. TCR beta sequences numbering more than 15,000 were associated with HLA alleles at 0.05 false discovery rate in a later analysis. Previous analysis showed most TCR beta V segments were productive about 87% or about 30% of the time.

This clonotype was sampled from a man aged 60 to 75 in good health and CMV-seronegative. Sequencing was carried out using PBMCs. The chain recombines TRBV5-1 with TRBJ2-2; perhaps TRBD1 as D (6 bases). CDR3 coding DNA: TGCGCCAGCAGCCCCCACAGGGATCCGACCACCGGGGAGCTGTTTTTT. Translation gives CASSPHRDPTTGELFF. Using reference TRBV5-1 and TRBJ2-2 for the parts outside the CDR3, the full variable domain is KAGVTQTPRYLIKTRGQQVTLSCSPISGHRSVSWYQQTPGQGLQFLFEYFSETQRNKGNFPGRFSGRQFSNSRSEMNVSTLELGDSALYLCASSPHRDPTTGELFFGEGSRLTVL.